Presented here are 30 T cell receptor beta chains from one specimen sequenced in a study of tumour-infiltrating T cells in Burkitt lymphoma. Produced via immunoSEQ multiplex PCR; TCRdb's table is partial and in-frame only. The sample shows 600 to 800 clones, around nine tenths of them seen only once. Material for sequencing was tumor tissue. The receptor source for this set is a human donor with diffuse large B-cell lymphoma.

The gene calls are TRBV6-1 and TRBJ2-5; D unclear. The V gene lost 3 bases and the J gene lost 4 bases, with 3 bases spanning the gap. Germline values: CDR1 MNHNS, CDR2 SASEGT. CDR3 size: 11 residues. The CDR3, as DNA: TGTGCCAGCAGTGATCTAGAGACCCAGTACTTC. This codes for CASSDLETQYF.

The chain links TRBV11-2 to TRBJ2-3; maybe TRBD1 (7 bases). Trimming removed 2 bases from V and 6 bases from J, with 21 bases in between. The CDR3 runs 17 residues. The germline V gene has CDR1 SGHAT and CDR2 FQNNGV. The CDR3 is CASSLLAGTAGSDTQYF. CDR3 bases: TGTGCCAGCAGCTTATTGGCCGGGACAGCGGGCAGCGATACGCAGTATTTT.

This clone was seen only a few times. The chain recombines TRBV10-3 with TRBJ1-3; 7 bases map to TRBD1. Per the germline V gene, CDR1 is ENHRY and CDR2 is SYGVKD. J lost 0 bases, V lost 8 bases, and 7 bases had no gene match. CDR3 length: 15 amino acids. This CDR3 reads CAIGRTGNSGNTIYF. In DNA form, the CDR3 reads TGTGCCATCGGACGGACAGGCAACTCTGGAAACACCATATATTTT.

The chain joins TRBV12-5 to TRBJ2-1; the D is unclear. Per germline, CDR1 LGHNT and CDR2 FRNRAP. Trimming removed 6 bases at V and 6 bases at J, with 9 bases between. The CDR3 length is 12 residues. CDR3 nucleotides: TGTGCTAGTGGCGTAGGAGTCAATGAGCAGTTCTTC. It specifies CASGVGVNEQFF.

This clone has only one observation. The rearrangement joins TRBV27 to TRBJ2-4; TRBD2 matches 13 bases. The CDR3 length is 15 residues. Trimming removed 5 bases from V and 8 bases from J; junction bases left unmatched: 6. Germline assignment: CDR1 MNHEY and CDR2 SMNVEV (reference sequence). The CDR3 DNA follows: TGTGCCAGCAGTCCTCGGACTAGCGGGAGTTACATTCAGTACTTC. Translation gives CASSPRTSGSYIQYF.

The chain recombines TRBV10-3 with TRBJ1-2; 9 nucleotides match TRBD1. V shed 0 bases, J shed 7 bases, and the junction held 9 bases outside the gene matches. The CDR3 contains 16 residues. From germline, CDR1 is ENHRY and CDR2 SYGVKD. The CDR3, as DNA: TGTGCCATCAGTGAGTCAGGCCTTACAGGGGGCGGTGGCTACACCTTC. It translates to CAISESGLTGGGGYTF.

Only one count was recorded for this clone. The DNA of the CDR3 is TGTGCCAGCACCCTACTCGAGCAGTACTTC. This encodes CASTLLEQYF. This chain joins TRBV6-4 and TRBJ2-7; no reliable D call. The germline V gene has CDR1 MRHNA and CDR2 SNTAGT. There are 10 residues in the CDR3. The V gene lost 7 bases and the J gene lost 6 bases, with 7 bases spanning the gap.

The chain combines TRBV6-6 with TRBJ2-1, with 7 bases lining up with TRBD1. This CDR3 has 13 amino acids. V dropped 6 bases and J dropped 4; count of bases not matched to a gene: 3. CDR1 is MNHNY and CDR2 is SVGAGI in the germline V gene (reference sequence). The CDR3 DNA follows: TGTGCCAGCAGACAGGGGTCATACAATGAGCAGTTCTTC. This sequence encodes CASRQGSYNEQFF.

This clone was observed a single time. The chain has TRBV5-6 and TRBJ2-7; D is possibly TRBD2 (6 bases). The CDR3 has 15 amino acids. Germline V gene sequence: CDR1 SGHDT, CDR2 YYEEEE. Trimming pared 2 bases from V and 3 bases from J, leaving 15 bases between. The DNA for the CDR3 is TGTGCCAGCAGCTTAGGTGTCGGAGGGGTCTACGAGCAGTACTTC. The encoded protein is CASSLGVGGVYEQYF.

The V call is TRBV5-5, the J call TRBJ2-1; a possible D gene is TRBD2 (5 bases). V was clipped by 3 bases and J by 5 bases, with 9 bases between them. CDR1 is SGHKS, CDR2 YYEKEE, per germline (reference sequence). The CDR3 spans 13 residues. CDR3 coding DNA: TGTGCCAGCAGCTCGGCGGGCCACAATGAGCAGTTCTTC. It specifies CASSSAGHNEQFF. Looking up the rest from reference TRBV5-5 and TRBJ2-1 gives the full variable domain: DAGVTQSPTHLIKTRGQQVTLRCSPISGHKSVSWYQQVLGQGPQFIFQYYEKEERGRGNFPDRFSARQFPNYSSELNVNALLLGDSALYLCASSSAGHNEQFFGPGTRLTVL.

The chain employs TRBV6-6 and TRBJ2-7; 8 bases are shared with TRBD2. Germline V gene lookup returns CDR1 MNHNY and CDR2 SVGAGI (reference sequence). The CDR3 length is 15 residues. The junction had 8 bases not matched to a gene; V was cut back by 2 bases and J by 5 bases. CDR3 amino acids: CASSYGVGGAHEQYF. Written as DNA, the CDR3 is TGTGCCAGCAGTTACGGGGTCGGGGGGGCTCACGAGCAGTACTTC.

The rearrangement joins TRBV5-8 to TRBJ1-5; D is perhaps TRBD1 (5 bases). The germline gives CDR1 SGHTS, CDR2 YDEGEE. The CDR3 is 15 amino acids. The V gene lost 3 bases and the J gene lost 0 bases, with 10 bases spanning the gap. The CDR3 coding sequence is TGTGCCAGCAGCTCGGGACGGTATAGCAATCAGCCCCAGCATTTT. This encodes CASSSGRYSNQPQHF.

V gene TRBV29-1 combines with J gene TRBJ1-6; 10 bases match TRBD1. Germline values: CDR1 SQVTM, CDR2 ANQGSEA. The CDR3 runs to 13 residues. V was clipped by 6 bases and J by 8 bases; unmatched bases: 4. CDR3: CSVTGTGDSPLHF. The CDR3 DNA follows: TGCAGCGTCACCGGGACAGGGGATTCACCCCTCCACTTT.

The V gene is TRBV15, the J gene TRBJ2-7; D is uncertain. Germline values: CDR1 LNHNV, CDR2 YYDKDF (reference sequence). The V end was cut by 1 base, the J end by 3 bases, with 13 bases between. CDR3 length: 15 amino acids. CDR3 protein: CATSRGYAEIYEQYF. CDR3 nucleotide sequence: TGTGCCACCAGCAGAGGTTATGCGGAGATCTACGAGCAGTACTTC. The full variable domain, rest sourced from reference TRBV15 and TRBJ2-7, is DAMVIQNPRYQVTQFGKPVTLSCSQTLNHNVMYWYQQKSSQAPKLLFHYYDKDFNNEADTPDNFQSRRPNTSFCFLDIRSPGLGDTAMYLCATSRGYAEIYEQYFGPGTRLTVT.

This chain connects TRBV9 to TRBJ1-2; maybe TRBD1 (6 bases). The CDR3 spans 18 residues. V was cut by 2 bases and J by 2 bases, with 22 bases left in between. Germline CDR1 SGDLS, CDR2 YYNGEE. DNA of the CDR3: TGTGCCAGCAGCGTGGGGCTGGGTGGGGGGGGCCTGAACTATGGCTACACCTTC. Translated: CASSVGLGGGGLNYGYTF.

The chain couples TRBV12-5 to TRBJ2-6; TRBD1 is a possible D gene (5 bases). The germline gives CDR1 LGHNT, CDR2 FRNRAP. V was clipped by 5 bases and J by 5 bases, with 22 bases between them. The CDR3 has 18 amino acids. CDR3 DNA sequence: TGTGCTAGTGGTCCCCATCCTGCAGGACAAAGTCGGGCCAACGTCCTGACTTTC. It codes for CASGPHPAGQSRANVLTF.

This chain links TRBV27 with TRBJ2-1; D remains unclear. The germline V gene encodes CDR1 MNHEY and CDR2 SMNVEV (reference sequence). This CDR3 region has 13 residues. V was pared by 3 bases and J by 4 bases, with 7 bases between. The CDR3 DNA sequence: TGTGCCAGCAGTTTCTCACAGTACAATGAGCAGTTCTTC. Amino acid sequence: CASSFSQYNEQFF.

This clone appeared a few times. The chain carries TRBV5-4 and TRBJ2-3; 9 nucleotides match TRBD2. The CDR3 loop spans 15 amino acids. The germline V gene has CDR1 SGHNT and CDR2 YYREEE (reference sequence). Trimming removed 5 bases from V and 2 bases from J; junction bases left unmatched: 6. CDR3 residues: CASSLTSGYTDTQYF. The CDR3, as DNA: TGTGCCAGCAGTTTGACTAGCGGATACACAGATACGCAGTATTTT.

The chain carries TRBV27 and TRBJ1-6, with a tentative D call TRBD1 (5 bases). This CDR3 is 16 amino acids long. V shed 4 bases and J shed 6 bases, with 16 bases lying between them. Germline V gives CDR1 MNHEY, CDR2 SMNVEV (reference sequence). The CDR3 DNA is TGTGCCAGCAGTTCTTTACCGACAGCCACTAATTCACCCCTCCACTTT. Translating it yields CASSSLPTATNSPLHF.

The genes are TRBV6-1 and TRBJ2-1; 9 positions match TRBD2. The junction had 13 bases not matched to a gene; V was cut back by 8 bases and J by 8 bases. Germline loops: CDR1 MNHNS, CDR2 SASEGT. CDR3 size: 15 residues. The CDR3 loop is CASPGLAVSDDEQFF. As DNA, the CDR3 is TGTGCCAGCCCGGGACTAGCCGTCTCTGACGATGAGCAGTTCTTC.

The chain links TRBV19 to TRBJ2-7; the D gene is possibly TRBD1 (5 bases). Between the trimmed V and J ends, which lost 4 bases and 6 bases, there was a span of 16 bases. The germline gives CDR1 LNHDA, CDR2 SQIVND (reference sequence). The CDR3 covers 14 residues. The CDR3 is CASSTPGQGPEQYF. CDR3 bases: TGTGCCAGTAGTACGCCCGGGCAGGGCCCCGAGCAGTACTTC. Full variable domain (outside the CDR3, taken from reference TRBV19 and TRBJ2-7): DGGITQSPKYLFRKEGQNVTLSCEQNLNHDAMYWYRQDPGQGLRLIYYSQIVNDFQKGDIAEGYSVSREKKESFPLTVTSAQKNPTAFYLCASSTPGQGPEQYFGPGTRLTVT.

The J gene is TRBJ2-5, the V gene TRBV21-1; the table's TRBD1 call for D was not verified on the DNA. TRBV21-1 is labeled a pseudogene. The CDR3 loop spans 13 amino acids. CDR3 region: CASRPGQQETQYF. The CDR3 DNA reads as TGTGCCAGCAGACCGGGACAGCAAGAGACCCAGTACTTC.

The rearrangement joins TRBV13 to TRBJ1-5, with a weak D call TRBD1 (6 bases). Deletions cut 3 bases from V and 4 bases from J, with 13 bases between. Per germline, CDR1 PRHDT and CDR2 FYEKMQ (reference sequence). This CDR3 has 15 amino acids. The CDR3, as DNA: TGTGCCAGCAGCTTTGGCAGGGGTGCAAATCAGCCCCAGCATTTT. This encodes CASSFGRGANQPQHF. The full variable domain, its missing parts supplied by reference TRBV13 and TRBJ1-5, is AAGVIQSPRHLIKEKRETATLKCYPIPRHDTVYWYQQGPGQDPQFLISFYEKMQSDKGSIPDRFSAQQFSDYHSELNMSSLELGDSALYFCASSFGRGANQPQHFGDGTRLSIL.

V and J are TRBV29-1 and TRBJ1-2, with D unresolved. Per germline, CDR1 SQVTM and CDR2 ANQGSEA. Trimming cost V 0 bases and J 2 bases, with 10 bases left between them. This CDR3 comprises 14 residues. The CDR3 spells CSVEDRGPNYGYTF. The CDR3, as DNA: TGCAGCGTTGAAGATCGAGGTCCGAACTATGGCTACACCTTC.

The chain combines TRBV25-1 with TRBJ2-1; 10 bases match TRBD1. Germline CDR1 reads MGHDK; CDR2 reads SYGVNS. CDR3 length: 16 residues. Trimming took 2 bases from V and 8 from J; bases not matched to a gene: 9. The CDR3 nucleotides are TGTGCCAGCAGTGAACCCGGGACAGGGGTTAGCGATGAGCAGTTCTTC. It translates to CASSEPGTGVSDEQFF. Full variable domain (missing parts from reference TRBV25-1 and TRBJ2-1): EADIYQTPRYLVIGTGKKITLECSQTMGHDKMYWYQQDPGMELHLIHYSYGVNSTEKGDLSSESTVSRIRTEHFPLTLESARPSHTSQYLCASSEPGTGVSDEQFFGPGTRLTVL.

DNA for the CDR3: TGTGCCAGCAGCCAAGACAGGGTTAGCCCAGAGACCCAGTACTTC. Translated, it gives CASSQDRVSPETQYF. This chain uses TRBV4-2 with TRBJ2-5, with D possibly TRBD1 on 5 matching bases. The CDR3 spans 15 residues. CDR1 and CDR2 (germline): LGHNA, YNFKEQ. V shed 0 bases and J shed 4 bases, with 12 bases lying between them.

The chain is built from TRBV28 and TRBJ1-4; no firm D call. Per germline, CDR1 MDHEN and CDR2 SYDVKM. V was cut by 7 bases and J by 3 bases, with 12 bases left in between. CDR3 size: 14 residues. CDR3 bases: TGTGCCAGCACCCCGCCTGGGGCTAATGAAAAACTGTTTTTT. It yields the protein CASTPPGANEKLFF.

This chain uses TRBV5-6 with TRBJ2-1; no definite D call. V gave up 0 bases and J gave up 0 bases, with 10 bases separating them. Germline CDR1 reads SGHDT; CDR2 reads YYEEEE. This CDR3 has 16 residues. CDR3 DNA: TGTGCCAGCAGCTTGGAGACGGTCGGCTCCTACAATGAGCAGTTCTTC. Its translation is CASSLETVGSYNEQFF.

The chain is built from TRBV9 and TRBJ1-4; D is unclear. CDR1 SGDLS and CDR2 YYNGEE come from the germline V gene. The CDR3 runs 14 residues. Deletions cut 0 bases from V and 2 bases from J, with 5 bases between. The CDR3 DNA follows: TGTGCCAGCAGCGTAGTAGGGACTAATGAAAAACTGTTTTTT. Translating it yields CASSVVGTNEKLFF.

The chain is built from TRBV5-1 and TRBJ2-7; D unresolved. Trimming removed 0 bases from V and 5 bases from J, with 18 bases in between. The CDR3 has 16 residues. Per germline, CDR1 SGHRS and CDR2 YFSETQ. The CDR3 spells CASSLAVGTYVHEQYF. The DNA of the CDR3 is TGCGCCAGCAGCTTGGCCGTCGGAACCTACGTCCACGAGCAGTACTTC. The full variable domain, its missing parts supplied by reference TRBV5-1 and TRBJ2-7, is KAGVTQTPRYLIKTRGQQVTLSCSPISGHRSVSWYQQTPGQGLQFLFEYFSETQRNKGNFPGRFSGRQFSNSRSEMNVSTLELGDSALYLCASSLAVGTYVHEQYFGPGTRLTVT.